This is a list of T cell receptor beta chains from one sample in a study of control samples from healthy donors and cancer patients. The data were produced by immunoSEQ multiplex PCR, yet TCRdb's version contains in-frame clones alone and is incomplete. The top ten hold about 3.6% of the sample, which has some 130,000 clones, roughly 95% seen once. The sample taken for sequencing was blood. These receptors were obtained from a man under 40 in good health. Both conserved end residues are part of each CDR3. Each record gives: V gene, J gene, D gene, clone size, CDR3 protein, CDR3 DNA. A D gene is named only where the DNA matches it firmly. A row's size may be missing; if present it is once, few, many or a size class.

>TRBV11-3|TRBJ2-3|.|.
CASSPGGQPDTQYF
TGTGCCAGCAGCCCCGGCGGACAGCCGGATACGCAGTATTTT
>TRBV28|TRBJ2-7|TRBD1|once
CASSSPRDRGLEEQYF
TGTGCCAGCAGTTCCCCCAGGGACAGGGGGTTAGAGGAGCAGTACTTC
>TRBV5-4|TRBJ2-3|.|once
CASSLRGESTDTQYF
TGTGCCAGCAGCTTGCGCGGGGAGAGCACAGATACGCAGTATTTT
>TRBV24-1|TRBJ2-7|TRBD1|.
CATSVGTGDTYEQYF
TGTGCCACCAGTGTAGGGACAGGGGACACCTACGAGCAGTACTTC
>TRBV18|TRBJ2-7|.|.
CASSRGVSYEQYF
TGTGCCAGCTCACGCGGGGTGTCGTACGAGCAGTACTTC
>TRBV10-3|TRBJ2-1|TRBD1|.
CASLDRSNEQFF
TGTGCCTCCTTGGACAGGAGTAATGAGCAGTTCTTC
>TRBV5-1|TRBJ2-7|TRBD2|.
CASSLLGGAAEQYF
TGCGCCAGCAGCTTGCTCGGGGGGGCGGCCGAGCAGTACTTC
>TRBV19|TRBJ2-5|.|.
CASSAGETQYF
TGTGCCAGTAGCGCGGGGGAGACCCAGTACTTC
>TRBV12-3/TRBV12-4|TRBJ2-1|.|.
CASSFVAHEQFF
TGTGCCAGCAGTTTTGTTGCTCATGAGCAGTTCTTC
>TRBV4-1|TRBJ1-2|.|.
CASSQVPGAPNYGYTF
TGCGCCAGCAGCCAAGTTCCTGGGGCACCCAACTATGGCTACACCTTC
>TRBV19|TRBJ1-2|.|once
CASSLRSGEWYGYTF
TGTGCCAGTAGTTTAAGGTCAGGGGAATGGTATGGCTACACCTTC
>TRBV7-2|TRBJ1-3|.|.
CASSLYSDSGNTIYF
TGTGCCAGCAGCTTATACAGTGACTCTGGAAACACCATATATTTT
>TRBV30|TRBJ1-6|.|.
CAWTGQFNSPLHF
TGTGCCTGGACTGGACAGTTTAATTCACCCCTCCACTTT
>TRBV4-3|TRBJ1-2|.|.
CASSQAGANYGYTF
TGCGCCAGCAGCCAAGCCGGGGCCAACTATGGCTACACCTTC
>TRBV3-1/TRBV3-2|TRBJ2-5|.|.
CASSQEGGETQYF
TGTGCCAGCAGCCAAGAAGGGGGAGAGACCCAGTACTTC
>TRBV7-7|TRBJ2-1|TRBD1|.
CASSPRQGASNEQFF
TGTGCTAGCAGCCCACGGCAGGGGGCGTCTAATGAGCAGTTCTTC
>TRBV9|TRBJ2-2|TRBD2|.
CASSPWGSGGPNTGELFF
TGTGCCAGCAGCCCCTGGGGTAGCGGGGGGCCGAACACCGGGGAGCTGTTTTTT
>TRBV11-2|TRBJ1-4|.|.
CASSPNRAGAEKLFF
TGTGCCAGCAGCCCCAACAGGGCGGGAGCTGAAAAACTGTTTTTT
>TRBV28|TRBJ1-4|.|.
CASSLAGSTNEKLFF
TGTGCCAGCAGTTTAGCGGGATCAACTAATGAAAAACTGTTTTTT
>TRBV10-3|TRBJ2-7|.|.
CAISKTGDGGYEQYF
TGTGCCATCAGCAAAACAGGGGATGGGGGGTACGAGCAGTACTTC
>TRBV4-1|TRBJ2-2|TRBD2|.
CASSPGLAGNTGELFF
TGCGCCAGCAGCCCTGGACTAGCGGGGAACACCGGGGAGCTGTTTTTT
>TRBV2|TRBJ1-1|TRBD1|.
CALHPGQVGSEAFF
TGTGCCCTCCACCCCGGACAGGTGGGATCCGAAGCTTTCTTT
>TRBV14|TRBJ2-3|.|.
CASSQLRTTDTQYF
TGTGCCAGCAGCCAACTTCGGACCACAGATACGCAGTATTTT
>TRBV4-1|TRBJ2-2|TRBD1|once
CASSQGPRDRTNTGELFF
TGCGCCAGCAGCCAGGGTCCGCGGGACAGGACGAACACCGGGGAGCTGTTTTTT
>TRBV2|TRBJ1-5|.|.
CASSEAGGGFNQPQHF
TGTGCCAGCAGTGAAGCAGGGGGTGGATTCAATCAGCCCCAGCATTTT
>TRBV30|TRBJ2-5|.|.
CAWSPGPSSMETQYF
TGTGCCTGGAGCCCCGGGCCCTCTTCGATGGAGACCCAGTACTTC
>TRBV20-1|TRBJ2-1|.|.
CSASTGLGGFF
TGCAGTGCCTCGACCGGCCTCGGGGGCTTCTTC
>TRBV4-3|TRBJ2-7|TRBD1|.
CASSQDGRDRTYEQYF
TGCGCCAGCAGCCAAGATGGTCGGGACAGAACCTACGAGCAGTACTTC
>TRBV5-4|TRBJ1-6|.|.
CASSSGGERSYNSPLHF
TGTGCCAGCAGCTCGGGTGGGGAAAGGTCCTATAATTCACCCCTCCACTTT
>TRBV7-9|TRBJ2-3|TRBD1|.
CASSLAQGANPFTDTQYF
TGTGCCAGCAGCTTAGCCCAGGGGGCGAATCCCTTCACAGATACGCAGTATTTT
>TRBV7-2|TRBJ2-3|.|.
CASSLELSSATQYF
TGTGCCAGCAGCTTAGAGCTCAGCTCTGCAACGCAGTATTTT